This is a list of T cell receptor beta chains from one sample in a study of blood T cells in healthy people across ages. TCRdb re-analysed the 5' RACE reads in MiXCR, keeping a single row per CDR3 protein. The data contain more than 750,000 distinct CDR3 sequences, approximately 32% of them singletons. These records were also assigned to another study, of T cells of mothers and their children.

What was sequenced was blood. Receptor source: a woman between 35 and 50 years old in good health. Both conserved end residues are part of each CDR3. Each record gives: V gene, D gene, J gene, clone size, CDR3 protein, CDR3 DNA. D genes are given only for firm matches. Clone size, where shown, is once, few, many, or a class for clones that have expanded.

>TRBV5-1|NA|TRBJ1-4|NA
CASSLAGVANEKLFF
TGCGCCAGCAGCTTGGCCGGGGTGGCGAATGAAAAACTGTTTTTT
>TRBV20-1|TRBD1|TRBJ1-5|NA
CSANLGQFSNQPQHF
TGCAGTGCTAACCTGGGACAGTTTAGCAATCAGCCCCAGCATTTT
>TRBV27|NA|TRBJ1-1|NA
CASRQGMSAEAFF
TGTGCCAGCAGGCAGGGGATGTCGGCTGAAGCTTTCTTT
>TRBV28|NA|TRBJ1-1|few
CASTSNTEAFF
TGTGCCAGCACCAGTAACACTGAAGCTTTCTTT
>TRBV7-2|NA|TRBJ2-3|NA
CASSLLGVGDTQYF
TGTGCCAGCAGCTTACTAGGGGTAGGAGATACGCAGTATTTT
>TRBV5-1|NA|TRBJ2-7|many
CASSYSRGSEQYF
TGCGCCAGCAGCTACTCCAGGGGCTCCGAGCAGTACTTC
>TRBV30|NA|TRBJ2-7|many
CAWSTRGYEQYF
TGTGCCTGGAGCACGAGGGGTTACGAGCAGTACTTC
>TRBV2|TRBD1|TRBJ1-5|NA
CASKYRGGQPQHF
TGTGCCAGCAAATACAGGGGGGGTCAGCCCCAGCATTTT
>TRBV28|TRBD1|TRBJ2-5|many
CASSRDRGQETQYF
TGTGCCAGCAGCCGGGACAGGGGGCAAGAGACCCAGTACTTC
>TRBV12-3/TRBV12-4|NA|TRBJ1-3|NA
CASLDGSGGNTIYF
TGTGCCAGCCTCGACGGCTCTGGGGGAAACACCATATATTTT
>TRBV20-1|TRBD1|TRBJ2-7|many
CSARRGQGPAYEQYF
TGCAGTGCTAGACGAGGACAGGGTCCAGCCTACGAGCAGTACTTC
>TRBV18|TRBD2|TRBJ2-7|few
CASSEPGLAGTYEQYF
TGTGCCAGCTCAGAACCGGGACTAGCGGGGACCTACGAGCAGTACTTC
>TRBV20-1|NA|TRBJ2-1|few
CSAPDISSYNEQFF
TGCAGTGCCCCCGACATTAGCTCCTACAATGAGCAGTTCTTC